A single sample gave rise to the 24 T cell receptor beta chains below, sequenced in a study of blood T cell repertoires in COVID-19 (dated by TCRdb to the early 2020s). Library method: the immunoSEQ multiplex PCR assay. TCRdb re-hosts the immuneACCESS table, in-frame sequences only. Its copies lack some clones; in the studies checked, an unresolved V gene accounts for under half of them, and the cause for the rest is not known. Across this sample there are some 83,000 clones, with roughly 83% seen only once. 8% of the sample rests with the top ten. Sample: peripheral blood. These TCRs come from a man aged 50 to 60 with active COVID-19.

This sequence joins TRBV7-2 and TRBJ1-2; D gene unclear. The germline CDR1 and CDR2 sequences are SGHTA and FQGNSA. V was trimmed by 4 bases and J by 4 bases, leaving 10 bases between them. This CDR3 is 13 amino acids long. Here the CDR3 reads CASSSARFYGYTF. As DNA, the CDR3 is TGTGCCAGCAGCTCAGCACGGTTCTATGGCTACACCTTC.

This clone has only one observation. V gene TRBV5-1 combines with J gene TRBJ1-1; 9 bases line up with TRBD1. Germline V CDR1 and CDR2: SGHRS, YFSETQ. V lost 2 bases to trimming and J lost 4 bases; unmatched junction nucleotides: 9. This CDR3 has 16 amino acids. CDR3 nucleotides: TGCGCCAGCAGCTTTAGAACAGGGGGCGCTGGCACTGAAGCTTTCTTT. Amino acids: CASSFRTGGAGTEAFF.

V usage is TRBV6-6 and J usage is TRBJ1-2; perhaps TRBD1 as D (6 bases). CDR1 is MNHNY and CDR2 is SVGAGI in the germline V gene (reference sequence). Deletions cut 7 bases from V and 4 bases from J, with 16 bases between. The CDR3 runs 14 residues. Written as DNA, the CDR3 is TGTGCCAGCATTGCACGACCAGGGGCCTATGGCTACACCTTC. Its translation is CASIARPGAYGYTF.

The CDR3 sequence is CASSGSTGINEQFF. CDR3 bases: TGTGCCAGCTCGGGAAGTACGGGAATAAATGAGCAGTTCTTC. V is TRBV18 and J is TRBJ2-1, with D possibly matching TRBD2 (5 bases). This CDR3 is 14 amino acids long. V was pared by 6 bases and J by 7 bases, with 16 bases between. Germline V gene lookup returns CDR1 KGHSH and CDR2 LQKENI.

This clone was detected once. CDR3 coding DNA: TGTGCCAGCAGTTACAGAGGGGGACAGGGAAACACTGAAGCTTTCTTT. Protein: CASSYRGGQGNTEAFF. The gene calls are TRBV6-6 and TRBJ1-1, with 9 positions matching TRBD1. This CDR3 has 16 residues. Trimming removed 2 bases from V and 2 bases from J; junction bases left unmatched: 6. The germline CDR1 and CDR2 sequences are MNHNY and SVGAGI (reference sequence).

The CDR3 loop reads CSVGAYEQYF. DNA of the CDR3: TGCAGTGTGGGGGCTTACGAGCAGTACTTC. This chain connects TRBV20-1 to TRBJ2-7; D perhaps matches TRBD1 (6 bases). Trimming cost V 7 bases and J 4 bases, with 8 bases left between them. CDR3 length: 10 residues. Germline lookup yields CDR1 DFQATT and CDR2 SNEGSKA (reference sequence).

CDR3 sequence: CASSLTGVPGEQYF. The CDR3 coding sequence is TGTGCCAGCAGCTTAACAGGCGTCCCGGGCGAGCAGTACTTC. The V call is TRBV7-3, the J call TRBJ2-7; D not resolved. Trimming shortened V by 0 bases and J by 6 bases, and 12 bases separated the two germline ends. CDR3 length: 14 amino acids. The germline V gene has CDR1 SGHTA and CDR2 FQGTGA. Based on the CDR3 plus reference TRBV7-3 and TRBJ2-7, the full variable domain is GAGVSQTPSNKVTEKGKYVELRCDPISGHTALYWYRQSLGQGPEFLIYFQGTGAADDSGLPNDRFFAVRPEGSVSTLKIQRTERGDSAVYLCASSLTGVPGEQYFGPGTRLTVT.

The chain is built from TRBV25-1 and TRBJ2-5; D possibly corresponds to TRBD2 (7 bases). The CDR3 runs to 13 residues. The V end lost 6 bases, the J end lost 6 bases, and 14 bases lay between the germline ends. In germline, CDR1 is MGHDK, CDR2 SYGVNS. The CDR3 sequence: CASRGGHRKTQYF. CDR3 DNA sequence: TGTGCCAGCAGGGGGGGGCACAGAAAGACCCAGTACTTC.

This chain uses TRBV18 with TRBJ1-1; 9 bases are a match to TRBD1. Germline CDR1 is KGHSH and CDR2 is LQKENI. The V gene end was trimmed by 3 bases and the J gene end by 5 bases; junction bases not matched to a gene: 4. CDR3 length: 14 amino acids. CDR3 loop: CASSPGQGGTEAFF. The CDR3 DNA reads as TGTGCCAGCTCACCGGGACAGGGAGGGACTGAAGCTTTCTTT. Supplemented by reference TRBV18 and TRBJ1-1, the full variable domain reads NAGVMQNPRHLVRRRGQEARLRCSPMKGHSHVYWYRQLPEEGLKFMVYLQKENIIDESGMPKERFSAEFPKEGPSILRIQQVVRGDSAAYFCASSPGQGGTEAFFGQGTRLTVV.

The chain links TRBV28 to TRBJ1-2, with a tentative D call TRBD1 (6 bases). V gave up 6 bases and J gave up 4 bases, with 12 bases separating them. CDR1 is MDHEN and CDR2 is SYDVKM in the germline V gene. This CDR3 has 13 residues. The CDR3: CASRRTVGYGYTF. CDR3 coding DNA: TGTGCCAGCAGAAGGACAGTAGGCTATGGCTACACCTTC.

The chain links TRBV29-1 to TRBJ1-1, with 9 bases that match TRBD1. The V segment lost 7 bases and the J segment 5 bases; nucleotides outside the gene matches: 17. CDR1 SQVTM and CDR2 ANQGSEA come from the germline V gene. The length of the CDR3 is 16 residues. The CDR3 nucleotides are TGCAGCGCATGCCAGGGACAGGGTTCAATAGGGACTGAAGCTTTCTTT. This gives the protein CSACQGQGSIGTEAFF.

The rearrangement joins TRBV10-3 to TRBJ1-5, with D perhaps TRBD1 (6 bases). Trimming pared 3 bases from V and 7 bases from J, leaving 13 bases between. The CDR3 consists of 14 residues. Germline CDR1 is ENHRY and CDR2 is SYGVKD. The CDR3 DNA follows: TGTGCCATCAGTGATCGGCAGGGGCGGCAGCCCCAGCATTTT. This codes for CAISDRQGRQPQHF.

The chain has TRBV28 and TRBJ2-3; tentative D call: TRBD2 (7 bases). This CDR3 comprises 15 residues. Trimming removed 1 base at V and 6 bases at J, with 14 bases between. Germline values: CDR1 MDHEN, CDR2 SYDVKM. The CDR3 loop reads CASSLLGGDADTQYF. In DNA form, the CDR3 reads TGTGCCAGCAGTTTATTAGGGGGGGATGCGGATACGCAGTATTTT.

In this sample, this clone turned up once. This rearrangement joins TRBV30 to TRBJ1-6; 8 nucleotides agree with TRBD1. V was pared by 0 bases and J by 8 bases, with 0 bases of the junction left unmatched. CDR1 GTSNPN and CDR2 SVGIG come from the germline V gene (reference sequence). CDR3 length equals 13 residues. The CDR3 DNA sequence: TGTGCCTGGAGTGTACAGGGGGATTCACCCCTCCACTTT. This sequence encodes CAWSVQGDSPLHF.

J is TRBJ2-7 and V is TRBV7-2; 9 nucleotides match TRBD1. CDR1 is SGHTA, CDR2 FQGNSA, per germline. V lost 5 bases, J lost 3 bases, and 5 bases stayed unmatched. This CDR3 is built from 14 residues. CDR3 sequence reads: CASSKDRGYYEQYF. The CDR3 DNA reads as TGTGCCAGCAGCAAGGACAGGGGCTACTACGAGCAGTACTTC.

The CDR3 sequence is CASSPSLNEKLFF. The CDR3 bases are TGTGCCAGCTCACCAAGCCTTAATGAAAAACTGTTTTTT. The chain employs TRBV18 and TRBJ1-4, with D hard to call. V gave up 2 bases and J gave up 4 bases, with 5 bases separating them. Germline V lookup: CDR1 KGHSH, CDR2 LQKENI. This CDR3 has 13 residues.

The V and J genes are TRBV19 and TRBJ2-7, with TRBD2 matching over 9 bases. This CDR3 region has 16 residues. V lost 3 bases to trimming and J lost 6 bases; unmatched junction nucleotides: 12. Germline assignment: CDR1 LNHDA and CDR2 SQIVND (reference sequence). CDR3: CASSIGRASGTGEQYF. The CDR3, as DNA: TGTGCCAGTAGTATCGGCCGCGCTAGCGGGACCGGCGAGCAGTACTTC.

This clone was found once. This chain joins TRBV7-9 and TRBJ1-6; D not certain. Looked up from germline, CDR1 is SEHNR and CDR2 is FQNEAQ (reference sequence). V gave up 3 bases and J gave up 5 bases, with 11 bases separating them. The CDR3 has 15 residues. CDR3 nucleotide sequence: TGTGCCAGCAGCTTTTTATCCGCGAATAATTCACCCCTCCACTTT. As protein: CASSFLSANNSPLHF.

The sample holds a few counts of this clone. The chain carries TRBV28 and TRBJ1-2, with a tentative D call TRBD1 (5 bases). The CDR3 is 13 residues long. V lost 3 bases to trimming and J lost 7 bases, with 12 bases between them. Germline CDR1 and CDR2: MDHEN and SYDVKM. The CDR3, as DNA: TGTGCCAGCAGTTTTGCTTCAGGGTTTGGCTACACCTTC. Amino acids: CASSFASGFGYTF.

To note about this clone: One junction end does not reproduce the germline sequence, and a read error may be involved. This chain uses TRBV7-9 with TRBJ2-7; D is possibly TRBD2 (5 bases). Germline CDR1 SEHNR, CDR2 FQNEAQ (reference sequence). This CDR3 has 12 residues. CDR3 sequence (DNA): TGTGCCAGCAGCTTAGCGTTATCCCAACTAGGCTTC. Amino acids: CASSLALSQLGF.

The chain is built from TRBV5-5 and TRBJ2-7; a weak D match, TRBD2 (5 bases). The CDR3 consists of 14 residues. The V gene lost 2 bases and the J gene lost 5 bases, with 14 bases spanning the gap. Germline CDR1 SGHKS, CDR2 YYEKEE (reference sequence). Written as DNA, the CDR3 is TGTGCCAGCAGCTTCCAAGAGGGAACCAACGAGCAGTACTTC. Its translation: CASSFQEGTNEQYF.

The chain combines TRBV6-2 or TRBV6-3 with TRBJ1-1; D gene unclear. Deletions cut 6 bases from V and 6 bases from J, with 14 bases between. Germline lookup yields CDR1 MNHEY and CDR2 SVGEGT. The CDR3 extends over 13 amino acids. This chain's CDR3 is CASSPTLISEAFF. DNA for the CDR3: TGTGCCAGCAGCCCGACACTTATCTCTGAAGCTTTCTTT.

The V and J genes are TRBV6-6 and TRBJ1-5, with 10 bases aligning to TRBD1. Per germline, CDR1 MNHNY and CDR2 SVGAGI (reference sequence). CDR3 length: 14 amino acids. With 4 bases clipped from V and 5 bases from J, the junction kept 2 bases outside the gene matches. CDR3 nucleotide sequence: TGTGCCAGCAGTTGGGACAGGGGCCATCAGCCCCAGCATTTT. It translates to CASSWDRGHQPQHF.

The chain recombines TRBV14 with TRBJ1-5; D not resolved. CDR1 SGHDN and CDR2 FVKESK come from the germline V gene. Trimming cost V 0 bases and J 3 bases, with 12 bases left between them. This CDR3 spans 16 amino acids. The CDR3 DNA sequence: TGTGCCAGCAGCCAAGATAGGGAGGGAGTCAATCAGCCCCAGCATTTT. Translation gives CASSQDREGVNQPQHF.